This T cell receptor beta chain was recovered during a study of blood T cell repertoires in COVID-19 (TCRdb year 2020). Study-wide context: Samples from collaborators originated in the United States, Italy and Spain and spanned both the acute and convalescent phases of COVID-19. Samples came from the ongoing ImmuneRACE study (first 160 participants) plus 1,254 subjects from 6 global collaborators. HLA class I and class II types, where available, came from metadata supplied by the sample provider rather than from assay-based typing. The repertoires were released in a freely available public database meant as a resource for research on the immune response to SARS-CoV-2. The sample metadata nearly always contained a de-identified subject ID, COVID-19 status, age in years and sex. Subjects who had been exposed to COVID-19, were actively infected with it, or had recovered from it provided the deeply sampled blood TCRbeta repertoires that made up the dataset. The material from the prospective study consisted of cDNA or gDNA derived from T cells, B-cell-depleted T cells, or PBMCs.

Collaborating institutions collected whole blood in K2EDTA tubes following their own protocols. For TCRbeta analysis, collaborators shipped samples as frozen whole blood, isolated PBMCs, or DNA extracted from either of those sample types. From its cysteine to its phenylalanine, the CDR3 spans 15 amino acids. The only DNA kept is the CDR3, 45 bases in frame from the first base. Trimming removed 5 bases from V and 5 bases from J, leaving 18 bases between the germline ends. CDR1 and CDR2 (SGHTA, FQGNSA) derive from the germline V gene. Concerning this clone itself: Its antigen specificity is not known. No quality values exist for individual bases; no much larger clone is one base distant.

The immunoSEQ Assay, a bias-controlled multiplex PCR, was used to amplify TCRbeta CDR3 regions from genomic DNA. In the original analysis: The number of nucleated cells in each sample was estimated by amplification of reference gene primers within the assay. To quantify the absolute abundance of each unique TCRbeta CDR3 rearrangement, sequence reads were collapsed and filtered. For each sample, productive Simpson clonality was calculated as the square root of Simpson's diversity index across productive rearrangements. TCRdb limited this immuneACCESS table to in-frame rearrangements with V and J called. A share of clones is missing; checked studies link under half to unresolved V genes, and the rest is unexplained. V, J and clone size reflect that table, while D and trimming were determined from the DNA. The sample includes roughly 78,000 clones, with roughly 86% observed a single time. More than 25% of the sample belongs to the ten largest clones.

General study outcomes and caveats: Clinical and demographic metadata were provided uncurated, with the amount varying by source and participant.

This sequence uses TRBV7-2 and TRBJ2-5; the D region possibly corresponds to TRBD1 (7 bases align). Sequenced material: peripheral blood. This TCR was recovered from a middle-aged man with acute or convalescent COVID-19. Read as DNA, the sequence is TGTGCCAGCAGCCCTCAAACAGGGGCGGGGGAGACCCAGTACTTC. Its protein is CASSPQTGAGETQYF.